The entry below describes one T cell receptor beta chain. Generated by immunoSEQ multiplex PCR, the TCRdb table keeps only in-frame clones and is missing some. This table holds about 130,000 clones, around 80% found once. The record originates from a study of blood T cell repertoires in COVID-19. Whole-study context: Italy, Spain and the United States were the sources of the convalescent and acute COVID-19 samples.

V was trimmed by 0 bases and J by 6 bases, leaving 9 bases between them. The CDR3 runs to 13 residues. Germline assignment: CDR1 SGHRS and CDR2 YFSETQ. This receptor was taken from a human donor in a cohort sampled during active COVID-19. Sequenced input: peripheral blood. The chain carries TRBV5-1 and TRBJ2-5; D gene unclear. CDR3 in DNA: TGCGCCAGCAGCTTGGCCGATAGAAAGACCCAGTACTTC. Translating gives CASSLADRKTQYF.